A single sample gave rise to the 32 T cell receptor beta chains below, sequenced in a study of sequential checkpoint blockade in melanoma. As to treatment: randomized to nivolumab then ipilimumab (arm A) or the reverse (arm B). Generated by immunoSEQ multiplex PCR, the TCRdb table keeps only in-frame clones and is missing some. The data contain approximately 14,000 clones, approximately 52% of them singletons. The sequencing used CD8+ T cells sorted from blood (inferred from file names), collected from a patient given nivolumab and ipilimumab in sequence. Every receptor here comes from a human donor with melanoma.

The chain recombines TRBV28 with TRBJ2-5; D not certain. The DNA end is a closer match to TRBJ2-7, so the J assignment may be wrong. This CDR3 comprises 14 residues. Per germline, CDR1 MDHEN and CDR2 SYDVKM. CDR3 loop: CASSSEKRSYEQYF. The CDR3 coding sequence is TGTGCCAGCAGTTCCGAGAAGCGCTCCTACGAGCAGTACTTC.

The V call is TRBV4-1, the J call TRBJ1-4; D unresolved. V dropped 1 base and J dropped 8 bases, with 14 bases sitting between them. The CDR3 length is 15 residues. Germline CDR1 is MGHRA and CDR2 is YSYEKL. The CDR3: CASSQAPGVYEKLFF. CDR3 bases: TGCGCCAGCAGCCAAGCTCCGGGAGTCTACGAAAAACTGTTTTTT.

The chain has TRBV19 and TRBJ2-7, with 9 bases that match TRBD2. Germline assignment: CDR1 LNHDA and CDR2 SQIVND (reference sequence). This CDR3 contains 15 residues. J lost 4 bases, V lost 2 bases, and 6 bases had no gene match. CDR3: CASSILGGRAYEQYF. The CDR3 DNA reads TGTGCCAGTAGTATACTTGGCGGGAGGGCTTACGAGCAGTACTTC.

The chain has TRBV6-5 and TRBJ2-7; D is unclear. There are 12 residues in the CDR3. The V gene lost 5 bases and the J gene lost 3 bases, with 8 bases spanning the gap. Germline loops: CDR1 MNHEY, CDR2 SVGAGI. In DNA, the CDR3 is TGTGCCAGCAGTGAACTCGACTACGAGCAGTACTTC. Protein: CASSELDYEQYF.

The chain recombines TRBV5-6 with TRBJ2-1, with a tentative D call TRBD1 (5 bases). This CDR3 contains 14 residues. V shed 0 bases and J shed 3 bases, with 7 bases lying between them. Germline V gene sequence: CDR1 SGHDT, CDR2 YYEEEE. The CDR3 region is CASSLARVYNEQFF. CDR3 nucleotide sequence: TGTGCCAGCAGCTTGGCCAGGGTCTACAATGAGCAGTTCTTC.

The rearrangement uses TRBV7-8 and TRBJ2-3, with a weak D call TRBD1 (6 bases). In germline, CDR1 is SGHVS, CDR2 FQNEAQ. Trimming left V 1 base short and J 2 bases short, with 13 bases between. The CDR3 consists of 16 residues. CDR3 sequence (DNA): TGTGCCAGCAGCTTAGGATCAGGGGCTTTCACAGATACGCAGTATTTT. Amino acids: CASSLGSGAFTDTQYF.

The chain carries TRBV6-6 and TRBJ2-7, with D maybe TRBD1 (6 bases). The length of the CDR3 is 14 residues. Germline V CDR1 and CDR2: MNHNY, SVGAGI (reference sequence). With 2 bases removed from V and 3 bases from J, the gap between germline ends came to 11 bases. In DNA form, the CDR3 reads TGTGCCAGCAGTTACAGGCAGGGGAACTACGAGCAGTACTTC. Translating it yields CASSYRQGNYEQYF.

The rearrangement uses TRBV25-1 and TRBJ1-4; TRBD1 agrees at 7 bases. Looked up from germline, CDR1 is MGHDK and CDR2 is SYGVNS. With V trimmed by 6 bases and J by 8 bases, 12 bases remained unmatched. The CDR3 is made up of 15 amino acids. Written as DNA, the CDR3 is TGTGCCAGCAGAAAAGGGGACAGTGTCGTCGAAAAACTGTTTTTT. Translated, it gives CASRKGDSVVEKLFF.

The rearrangement links TRBV5-1 to TRBJ2-5, with TRBD1 matching 9 bases. The J call could be wrong; TRBJ2-7 is a better fit for the DNA end. This CDR3 spans 14 amino acids. Germline V gene lookup returns CDR1 SGHRS and CDR2 YFSETQ. CDR3 residues: CASSIRGQGYEQYF. The DNA of the CDR3 is TGCGCCAGCAGCATTCGGGGACAGGGCTACGAGCAGTACTTC.

This clone was picked up a small number of times. The V and J genes are TRBV27 and TRBJ1-1, with D maybe TRBD1 (5 bases). The CDR3 is made up of 13 amino acids. Germline V gene lookup returns CDR1 MNHEY and CDR2 SMNVEV (reference sequence). Between the trimmed V and J ends, which lost 4 bases and 4 bases, there was a span of 10 bases. CDR3 coding DNA: TGTGCCAGCAGTTGGGGGGGGAGCACTGAAGCTTTCTTT. Translation: CASSWGGSTEAFF.

The gene calls are TRBV27 and TRBJ1-1; no clear D gene. V lost 5 bases and J 5 bases, leaving 6 bases between the germline ends. CDR1 and CDR2 from the germline V gene are MNHEY and SMNVEV (reference sequence). The CDR3 contains 11 residues. CDR3 nucleotides: TGTGCCAGCAGTGTCGGGACTGAAGCTTTCTTT. It encodes CASSVGTEAFF.

The rearrangement joins TRBV28 to TRBJ2-1; D may be TRBD2 (5 bases). Between the trimmed V and J ends, which lost 3 bases and 11 bases, there was a span of 8 bases. The germline V gene encodes CDR1 MDHEN and CDR2 SYDVKM. The CDR3 runs 11 residues. The DNA for the CDR3 is TGTGCCAGCAGTTTGGAGACTAAGCAGTTCTTC. It yields the protein CASSLETKQFF.

This clone appeared once. V usage is TRBV15 and J usage is TRBJ2-7; perhaps TRBD2 as D (6 bases). V gave up 1 base and J gave up 4 bases, with 11 bases separating them. The CDR3 runs 14 residues. Germline V gives CDR1 LNHNV, CDR2 YYDKDF (reference sequence). The CDR3 DNA reads TGTGCCACCAGCAGAGTTGGGGGAGGATACGAGCAGTACTTC. This encodes CATSRVGGGYEQYF.

The table lists this clone with a few counts. The V call is TRBV18, the J call TRBJ2-2; TRBD1 agrees at 10 bases. The CDR3 sequence is 17 residues long. Germline V gives CDR1 KGHSH, CDR2 LQKENI. The J segment lost 3 bases and the V segment lost 2 bases, leaving 6 bases of the junction unmatched. As DNA, the CDR3 is TGTGCCAGCTCACCAACCCCGGGACAGGGGTACACCGGGGAGCTGTTTTTT. As protein: CASSPTPGQGYTGELFF. Together with reference TRBV18 and TRBJ2-2, the CDR3 gives the full variable domain: NAGVMQNPRHLVRRRGQEARLRCSPMKGHSHVYWYRQLPEEGLKFMVYLQKENIIDESGMPKERFSAEFPKEGPSILRIQQVVRGDSAAYFCASSPTPGQGYTGELFFGEGSRLTVL.

The V and J genes are TRBV27 and TRBJ1-1; 7 nucleotides line up with TRBD1. V trimming: 6 bases; J trimming: 4 bases; junction bases outside the gene matches: 8. CDR3 size: 14 residues. The germline CDR1 and CDR2 sequences are MNHEY and SMNVEV (reference sequence). The CDR3 sequence: CASSPDRWGTEAFF. As DNA, the CDR3 is TGTGCCAGCAGCCCGGACAGGTGGGGCACTGAAGCTTTCTTT.

The V and J genes are TRBV11-1 and TRBJ2-5, with 8 bases identical to TRBD2. The junction had 9 bases not matched to a gene; V was cut back by 1 base and J by 2 bases. The CDR3 length is 17 residues. Germline CDR1 is SGHAT and CDR2 is FQDESV (reference sequence). The CDR3 nucleotides are TGTGCCAGCAGCTTAGAGCGGGGGATGAGCCTTCAAGAGACCCAGTACTTC. Encoded protein: CASSLERGMSLQETQYF.

This clone has just one count. The chain uses TRBV9 and TRBJ1-1; D gene uncertain. Per germline, CDR1 SGDLS and CDR2 YYNGEE. V lost 0 bases, J lost 5 bases, and 11 bases lay in between. CDR3 length: 14 residues. CDR3 sequence: CASSVAGSGTEAFF. As DNA, the CDR3 is TGTGCCAGCAGCGTAGCGGGCAGCGGGACTGAAGCTTTCTTT.

The chain links TRBV7-9 to TRBJ2-5; D perhaps matches TRBD2 (5 bases). CDR3 length equals 11 residues. Germline-derived CDR1 and CDR2 are SEHNR and FQNEAQ (reference sequence). The V and J ends lost 0 bases and 11 bases respectively, with 7 bases between them. As DNA, the CDR3 is TGTGCCAGCAGCTTAGCAGCGGAGCAGTACTTC. Protein: CASSLAAEQYF.

CDR3 sequence: CASSFVSGAKYNSPLHF. In DNA form, the CDR3 reads TGTGCCAGCAGTTTTGTGTCAGGGGCCAAATATAATTCACCCCTCCACTTT. The chain employs TRBV27 and TRBJ1-6; D possibly corresponds to TRBD1 (6 bases). CDR1 and CDR2 (germline): MNHEY, SMNVEV (reference sequence). The germline V and J ends were trimmed by 3 bases and 4 bases, with 16 bases remaining between them. The CDR3 is made up of 17 amino acids.

This clone was detected a few times. The CDR3: CASSIDTSSGTEEPYGYTF. The CDR3 DNA reads as TGTGCCAGTAGTATAGATACCTCCTCCGGGACAGAAGAGCCCTATGGCTACACCTTC. The rearrangement links TRBV19 to TRBJ1-2, with 7 bases matching TRBD1. With 0 bases clipped from V and 4 bases from J, the junction kept 17 bases outside the gene matches. Per germline, CDR1 LNHDA and CDR2 SQIVND (reference sequence). The CDR3 has 19 residues.

CDR3 nucleotides: TGTGCCAGCAGCGGGAGCGGAGATTACGAGCAGTACTTC. It encodes CASSGSGDYEQYF. The chain recombines TRBV9 with TRBJ2-7, with a tentative D call TRBD2 (5 bases). Germline loops: CDR1 SGDLS, CDR2 YYNGEE. This CDR3 region has 13 residues. Trimming cost V 3 bases and J 4 bases, with 11 bases left between them. Full variable domain (missing parts from reference TRBV9 and TRBJ2-7): DSGVTQTPKHLITATGQRVTLRCSPRSGDLSVYWYQQSLDQGLQFLIQYYNGEERAKGNILERFSAQQFPDLHSELNLSSLELGDSALYFCASSGSGDYEQYFGPGTRLTVT.

This chain joins TRBV29-1 and TRBJ2-7; no firm D call. The CDR3 has 13 residues. The V gene lost 1 base and the J gene lost 4 bases, with 11 bases spanning the gap. Germline CDR1 is SQVTM and CDR2 is ANQGSEA. The CDR3 DNA is TGCAGCGTTGAAGTACAGAATGATTACGAGCAGTACTTC. Encoded protein: CSVEVQNDYEQYF.

The genes are TRBV5-1 and TRBJ1-1, with D unclear. V was shortened by 0 bases and J by 8 bases, with 11 bases between the two germline ends. The CDR3 extends over 13 amino acids. Germline CDR1 is SGHRS and CDR2 is YFSETQ. CDR3 loop: CASSLEEIREAFF. CDR3 in DNA: TGCGCCAGCAGCTTGGAGGAGATAAGGGAAGCTTTCTTT.

This chain links TRBV7-2 with TRBJ1-3, with TRBD1 matching 7 bases. Trimming cost V 6 bases and J 3 bases; bases outside gene matches: 11. This CDR3 has 16 amino acids. The germline CDR1 and CDR2 sequences are SGHTA and FQGNSA. The CDR3 DNA sequence: TGTGCCAGCAGACCCCTACAGGGGAGCTTTGGAAACACCATATATTTT. It codes for CASRPLQGSFGNTIYF.

The chain couples TRBV5-8 to TRBJ1-2; maybe TRBD1 (5 bases). The CDR3 loop spans 16 amino acids. The V gene's germline CDR1 is SGHTS and CDR2 YDEGEE. The V gene lost 2 bases and the J gene lost 4 bases, with 18 bases spanning the gap. The CDR3 spells CASSFSYIQGSYGYTF. The CDR3 DNA reads TGTGCCAGCAGCTTTTCCTACATCCAGGGTTCCTATGGCTACACCTTC.

This clone was recorded only once. At one boundary the junction diverges from the germline segment, which might be a read error. In the same sample, other DNA sequences code for this CDR3. This sequence joins TRBV4-2 and TRBJ2-7; 7 positions match TRBD2. CDR3 length: 17 residues. Germline V gene data show CDR1 as LGHNA and CDR2 as YNFKEQ. The CDR3 region has the DNA TGTGCTAGCAGCCAAGATCAGTCGACTAGCTATTCCTACGAGCAGTACTTC. Translating it yields CASSQDQSTSYSYEQYF.

The chain recombines TRBV4-1 with TRBJ2-1; maybe TRBD1 (6 bases). Looked up from germline, CDR1 is MGHRA and CDR2 is YSYEKL. V was cut by 0 bases and J by 7 bases, with 13 bases left in between. This CDR3 is built from 15 residues. DNA for the CDR3: TGCGCCAGCAGCCAAGAGGGGGCTCTGGGGAATGAGCAGTTCTTC. This gives the protein CASSQEGALGNEQFF.

The chain is built from TRBV7-9 and TRBJ2-5; possible D gene TRBD2, 6 bases. CDR3 length equals 13 residues. Germline V gene sequence: CDR1 SEHNR, CDR2 FQNEAQ (reference sequence). V was clipped by 1 base and J by 3 bases, with 6 bases between them. This chain's CDR3 is CASSLGGKETQYF. DNA of the CDR3: TGTGCCAGCAGCTTAGGCGGGAAAGAGACCCAGTACTTC.

To note about this clone: Other DNA sequences from this sample encode an identical CDR3 as well. The chain has TRBV6-5 and TRBJ1-2; 7 positions match TRBD1. In germline, CDR1 is MNHEY, CDR2 SVGAGI. Losses at the gene ends were 8 bases for V and 4 bases for J; bases not matched to a gene: 1. CDR3 size: 11 residues. CDR3 sequence reads: CASSGGYGYTF. CDR3 coding DNA: TGTGCCAGCTCAGGGGGCTATGGCTACACCTTC.

The rearrangement uses TRBV4-1 and TRBJ1-2, with D tentatively TRBD1 (5 bases). This CDR3 has 15 residues. Germline V lookup: CDR1 MGHRA, CDR2 YSYEKL. Trimming left V 0 bases short and J 8 bases short, with 16 bases between. The CDR3 DNA reads as TGCGCCAGCAGCCAAGAGTTACAGGATCTAAGGGGCTACACCTTC. Encoded protein: CASSQELQDLRGYTF.

This sequence joins TRBV9 and TRBJ2-7; possibly TRBD1 for D (5 bases). V lost 4 bases and J 1 base, leaving 9 bases between the germline ends. The length of the CDR3 is 13 residues. CDR1 and CDR2 (germline): SGDLS, YYNGEE. CDR3 nucleotide sequence: TGTGCCAGCAGCTATGACAGTTCCTACGAGCAGTACTTC. Translation gives CASSYDSSYEQYF.

This chain links TRBV11-3 with TRBJ2-1; TRBD1 aligns across 8 bases. Germline CDR1 SGHNT, CDR2 YENEEA. The CDR3 loop spans 16 amino acids. V trimming: 5 bases; J trimming: 0 bases; junction bases outside the gene matches: 6. CDR3 nucleotide sequence: TGTGCCAGCAGCGGAAGGGGACAGGACTCCTACAATGAGCAGTTCTTC. It is translated as CASSGRGQDSYNEQFF.